Each of the 32 T cell receptor beta chains below was sequenced from the same sample in a study of blood T cell repertoires in COVID-19. Sequencing was performed with immunoSEQ multiplex PCR; in TCRdb, only in-frame clones are kept and a portion is missing. Altogether about 100,000 clones are present, around 91% being singletons, with the ten largest covering around 32%. Sequenced material: peripheral blood. The receptors stem from a woman over 75 with acute or convalescent COVID-19.

The chain uses TRBV19 and TRBJ1-5, with D unresolved. V was trimmed by 7 bases and J by 1 base, leaving 14 bases between them. The CDR3 has 15 amino acids. The germline gives CDR1 LNHDA, CDR2 SQIVND (reference sequence). CDR3 region: CASTPVSGSNQPQHF. DNA for the CDR3: TGTGCCAGTACCCCTGTTTCGGGGAGCAATCAGCCCCAGCATTTT.

The chain has TRBV11-3 and TRBJ2-3; D perhaps matches TRBD1 (5 bases). The V gene lost 3 bases and the J gene lost 2 bases, with 9 bases spanning the gap. Germline V gene sequence: CDR1 SGHNT, CDR2 YENEEA. The CDR3 is 14 amino acids. The DNA of the CDR3 is TGTGCCAGCAGCTTGGGGCAGCCCACAGATACGCAGTATTTT. It translates to CASSLGQPTDTQYF. The variable domain in full, with the rest retrieved from reference TRBV11-3 and TRBJ2-3, is EAGVVQSPRYKIIEKKQPVAFWCNPISGHNTLYWYLQNLGQGPELLIRYENEEAVDDSQLPKDRFSAERLKGVDSTLKIQPAELGDSAVYLCASSLGQPTDTQYFGPGTRLTVL.

This chain links TRBV4-3 with TRBJ1-2; a weak D match, TRBD1 (6 bases). Trimming cost V 0 bases and J 3 bases, with 14 bases left between them. Germline V gives CDR1 LGHNA, CDR2 YSLEER. The CDR3 has 16 residues. The CDR3 nucleotides are TGCGCCAGCAGCCAAGATTTGGCGGGGGCTGACTATGGCTACACCTTC. Translation: CASSQDLAGADYGYTF.

V gene TRBV25-1 combines with J gene TRBJ2-1; 9 positions match TRBD2. CDR3 length: 13 amino acids. The V and J ends lost 11 bases and 8 bases, in that order; junction bases with no gene match: 10. Germline CDR1 reads MGHDK; CDR2 reads SYGVNS. CDR3 sequence: CAAAAGGTHEQFF. The CDR3 DNA reads as TGTGCCGCAGCGGCGGGGGGGACACATGAGCAGTTCTTC.

The chain recombines TRBV7-2 with TRBJ2-2; the D is unclear. The CDR3 spans 14 residues. Between the trimmed V and J ends, which lost 3 bases and 5 bases, there was a span of 10 bases. From germline, CDR1 is SGHTA and CDR2 FQGNSA. CDR3 sequence reads: CASSFVESTGELFF. The CDR3 nucleotides read TGTGCCAGCAGCTTTGTGGAGAGTACCGGGGAGCTGTTTTTT.

This chain links TRBV4-1 with TRBJ2-1; TRBD2 might be the D (5 bases). Trimming left V 2 bases short and J 4 bases short, with 12 bases between. The germline V gene has CDR1 MGHRA and CDR2 YSYEKL. The length of the CDR3 is 15 residues. In nucleotides, the CDR3 is TGCGCCAGCAGCCAAAGTATCGGGATTTACAATGAGCAGTTCTTC. The encoded protein is CASSQSIGIYNEQFF.

This clone was seen once. The chain is built from TRBV10-3 and TRBJ1-5, with TRBD1 as a possible D gene (5 bases). This CDR3 is 16 amino acids long. V was pared by 4 bases and J by 4 bases, with 17 bases between. Germline CDR1 and CDR2: ENHRY and SYGVKD. This CDR3 is CAISVTHPQGNQPQHF. Here the CDR3 DNA reads TGTGCCATCAGTGTTACCCATCCGCAGGGAAATCAGCCCCAGCATTTT.

The CDR3 sequence: CASSWGTGGWETQYF. In DNA, the CDR3 is TGTGCCAGCAGCTGGGGGACAGGGGGCTGGGAGACCCAGTACTTC. V and J are TRBV5-5 and TRBJ2-5, with 12 bases fitting TRBD1. Unmatched junction bases numbered 5, after V lost 3 bases and J lost 5 bases. CDR1 is SGHKS and CDR2 is YYEKEE in the germline V gene (reference sequence). The CDR3 has 15 amino acids.

This clone was detected only once. J is TRBJ1-2 and V is TRBV2, with unresolved D. V shed 7 bases and J shed 5 bases, with 14 bases lying between them. This CDR3 region has 13 residues. Germline V gives CDR1 SNHLY, CDR2 FYNNEI. This CDR3 is CASKPRGGYGYTF. For the CDR3, the DNA is TGTGCCAGCAAACCGCGAGGAGGGTATGGCTACACCTTC. Supplemented by reference TRBV2 and TRBJ1-2, the full variable domain reads EPEVTQTPSHQVTQMGQEVILRCVPISNHLYFYWYRQILGQKVEFLVSFYNNEISEKSEIFDDQFSVERPDGSNFTLKIRSTKLEDSAMYFCASKPRGGYGYTFGSGTRLTVV.

The CDR3 DNA reads as TGTGCCAGCAGCTTAGAACCAGGGTCTGTCGTGTACGAGCAGTACTTC. It is translated as CASSLEPGSVVYEQYF. The rearrangement joins TRBV7-6 to TRBJ2-7; D may be TRBD1 (5 bases). The germline V gene has CDR1 SGHVS and CDR2 FNYEAQ. The CDR3 consists of 16 residues. Between the trimmed V and J ends, which lost 1 base and 4 bases, there was a span of 17 bases.

The chain combines TRBV2 with TRBJ2-1, with TRBD2 identical over 9 bases. The CDR3 spans 13 residues. The trim removed 9 bases at V and 5 bases at J, leaving 5 bases unmatched. The germline CDR1 and CDR2 sequences are SNHLY and FYNNEI. The CDR3 DNA reads as TGTGCCAGAGCTAGCGGGGTAGACAATGAGCAGTTCTTC. Translation gives CARASGVDNEQFF.

The rearrangement links TRBV5-5 to TRBJ2-7; D might be TRBD1 (6 bases). CDR3 length: 15 residues. Trimming shortened V by 0 bases and J by 0 bases, and 10 bases separated the two germline ends. Looked up from germline, CDR1 is SGHKS and CDR2 is YYEKEE (reference sequence). The DNA of the CDR3 is TGTGCCAGCAGCTTGGCCTTGGACAGCTCCTACGAGCAGTACTTC. As protein: CASSLALDSSYEQYF.

The chain joins TRBV6-5 to TRBJ1-2; 7 nucleotides agree with TRBD1. This CDR3 comprises 14 residues. Germline lookup yields CDR1 MNHEY and CDR2 SVGAGI. Trimming removed 8 bases from V and 8 bases from J; junction bases left unmatched: 14. Here the CDR3 reads CASHHREDRAGYTF. DNA for the CDR3: TGTGCCAGCCACCATAGAGAAGACAGGGCGGGCTACACCTTC.

This clone was seen a few times. The DNA for the CDR3 is TGTGCCAGCAGGAGGACAGGGGATCAGCCCCAGCATTTT. Protein sequence: CASRRTGDQPQHF. This chain uses TRBV12-3 or TRBV12-4 with TRBJ1-5, with 9 bases identical to TRBD1. J gave up 5 bases and V 6 bases, and 2 bases lay outside the gene matches. The CDR3 length is 13 residues.

This chain uses TRBV11-2 with TRBJ1-5; D remains unclear. This CDR3 comprises 13 residues. The germline V gene encodes CDR1 SGHAT and CDR2 FQNNGV. Trimming took off 4 bases at V and 4 bases at J, with 8 bases between the two ends. CDR3 sequence: CASSSGGNQPQHF. The CDR3 DNA reads as TGTGCCAGCAGCTCCGGCGGTAATCAGCCCCAGCATTTT.

The chain recombines TRBV18 with TRBJ2-1, with D hard to call. The CDR3 extends over 12 amino acids. V was trimmed by 1 base and J by 5 bases, leaving 3 bases between them. Germline CDR1 KGHSH, CDR2 LQKENI. The chain's CDR3 is CASSPLNNEQFF. The CDR3 DNA reads as TGTGCCAGCTCACCACTTAACAATGAGCAGTTCTTC.

Written as DNA, the CDR3 is TGTGCCAGCAGTTCCGGACAGGGGAAGCTGTTTTTT. Protein sequence: CASSSGQGKLFF. The rearrangement links TRBV12-3 or TRBV12-4 to TRBJ2-2, with 9 bases lining up with TRBD1. V shed 4 bases and J 12 bases; nucleotides not matched to a gene: 3. The CDR3 consists of 12 residues.

This clone showed up just once. The chain has TRBV19 and TRBJ2-7, with 15 bases that match TRBD2. The CDR3 runs to 16 residues. With 4 bases clipped from V and 2 bases from J, the junction kept 3 bases outside the gene matches. CDR1 is LNHDA, CDR2 SQIVND, per germline (reference sequence). DNA for the CDR3: TGTGCCAGTAGTAACCGGACTAGCGGGGGGGCCTACGAGCAGTACTTC. Residues: CASSNRTSGGAYEQYF.

The chain recombines TRBV5-4 with TRBJ1-2, with a weak D call TRBD1 (5 bases). Trimming shortened V by 3 bases and J by 4 bases, and 10 bases separated the two germline ends. This CDR3 spans 13 amino acids. Looked up from germline, CDR1 is SGHNT and CDR2 is YYREEE (reference sequence). The CDR3 is CASSSGLLYGYTF. The CDR3 coding sequence is TGTGCCAGCAGCTCAGGGCTACTCTATGGCTACACCTTC. The complete variable domain, with remaining parts taken from reference TRBV5-4 and TRBJ1-2, reads ETGVTQSPTHLIKTRGQQVTLRCSSQSGHNTVSWYQQALGQGPQFIFQYYREEENGRGNFPPRFSGLQFPNYSSELNVNALELDDSALYLCASSSGLLYGYTFGSGTRLTVV.

The J gene is TRBJ2-1, the V gene TRBV5-1; D ambiguous. There are 15 residues in the CDR3. Per the germline V gene, CDR1 is SGHRS and CDR2 is YFSETQ. V lost 0 bases to trimming and J lost 0 bases, with 7 bases between them. Written as DNA, the CDR3 is TGCGCCAGCAGCTTGGACGCTAGCTCCTACAATGAGCAGTTCTTC. It translates to CASSLDASSYNEQFF.

The rearrangement joins TRBV18 to TRBJ2-7; 8 bases agree with TRBD1. Germline V CDR1 and CDR2: KGHSH, LQKENI. Germline trimming cut 3 bases from V and 7 bases from J; bases unmatched to any gene: 8. The CDR3 totals 14 residues. CDR3 sequence: CASSPGQGPGEQYF. The DNA of the CDR3 is TGTGCCAGCTCACCCGGACAGGGTCCAGGGGAGCAGTACTTC.

This clone was recorded only once. V gene TRBV12-3 or TRBV12-4 combines with J gene TRBJ2-7, with D uncertain. Trimming took 5 bases from V and 0 from J, leaving 8 bases between them. The CDR3 length is 13 residues. CDR3 protein: CASSPPSSYEQYF. The CDR3 DNA sequence: TGTGCCAGCAGTCCCCCGAGCTCCTACGAGCAGTACTTC.

The genes are TRBV11-2 and TRBJ2-7, with 10 positions matching TRBD2. The germline V gene encodes CDR1 SGHAT and CDR2 FQNNGV. The CDR3 is 16 residues long. V was pared by 5 bases and J by 4 bases, with 11 bases of the junction left unmatched. The chain's CDR3 is CASSPAPSGGWYEQYF. The CDR3 DNA reads as TGTGCCAGCAGCCCGGCCCCTAGCGGGGGTTGGTACGAGCAGTACTTC.

The rearrangement joins TRBV27 to TRBJ2-2; the match to TRBD1 covers 9 bases. The V gene's germline CDR1 is MNHEY and CDR2 SMNVEV (reference sequence). The CDR3 sequence is 14 residues long. V gave up 6 bases and J gave up 3 bases; unmatched junction bases: 2. The CDR3 region is CASRRQGDTGELFF. The CDR3 DNA reads as TGTGCCAGCAGGCGACAGGGGGACACCGGGGAGCTGTTTTTT.

The chain links TRBV6-5 to TRBJ2-7, with 7 bases matching TRBD1. The CDR3 contains 14 residues. Germline-derived CDR1 and CDR2 are MNHEY and SVGAGI. The V and J ends lost 4 bases and 3 bases, in that order; junction bases with no gene match: 6. The CDR3 loop is CASSWETGSYEQYF. CDR3 DNA: TGTGCCAGCAGTTGGGAGACAGGGAGCTACGAGCAGTACTTC.

J is TRBJ2-1 and V is TRBV7-9; tentative D call: TRBD1 (5 bases). The ends were cut back, 6 bases at V and 4 bases at J, with 16 bases in the middle. Germline CDR1 is SEHNR and CDR2 is FQNEAQ (reference sequence). The CDR3 has 15 residues. Written as DNA, the CDR3 is TGTGCCAGCAGTGGCAGGGTGTTGGGATACAATGAGCAGTTCTTC. Amino acids: CASSGRVLGYNEQFF.

The CDR3 protein is CASSPFTGSEAFF. CDR3 bases: TGCGCCAGCAGCCCCTTCACAGGGAGCGAAGCTTTCTTT. This chain joins TRBV5-1 and TRBJ1-1, with a possible D match to TRBD1 (6 bases). V dropped 4 bases and J dropped 8 bases, with 15 bases sitting between them. There are 13 residues in the CDR3. Germline V CDR1 and CDR2: SGHRS, YFSETQ.

The chain couples TRBV21-1 to TRBJ1-2; the D segment call TRBD1 is taken from the table without a DNA check. TRBV21-1 is given as a pseudogene. The CDR3 runs to 15 residues. The CDR3 coding sequence is TGTGCCAGCAGCAAATGGGTGACAGGGTTTATTTGCTACACCTTC. Translating it yields CASSKWVTGFICYTF.

This clone turned up a few times. This sequence joins TRBV19 and TRBJ2-2; a possible D gene is TRBD1 (6 bases). This CDR3 is 16 amino acids long. Between the trimmed V and J ends, which lost 3 bases and 5 bases, there was a span of 16 bases. Germline V gene sequence: CDR1 LNHDA, CDR2 SQIVND (reference sequence). CDR3 nucleotide sequence: TGTGCCAGTAGTATCGGTTTAGGGGGAAGTACCGGGGAGCTGTTTTTT. Translated: CASSIGLGGSTGELFF.

This clone was seen once. V gene TRBV6-1 combines with J gene TRBJ1-1, with D hard to call. The CDR3 extends over 14 amino acids. Trimming shortened V by 1 base and J by 2 bases, and 8 bases separated the two germline ends. Germline CDR1 is MNHNS and CDR2 is SASEGT. The CDR3 is CASSEGVLNTEAFF. As DNA, the CDR3 is TGTGCCAGCAGTGAAGGAGTTCTAAACACTGAAGCTTTCTTT.

CDR3 DNA sequence: TGTGCCAGCAGTGAAGCGGGACAGGGTGGCTACACCTTC. Its translation is CASSEAGQGGYTF. The chain recombines TRBV2 with TRBJ1-2; 9 bases are shared with TRBD1. The CDR3 spans 13 residues. The ends lost 0 bases at V and 7 bases at J; junction bases unmatched: 0. CDR1 SNHLY and CDR2 FYNNEI come from the germline V gene.

J is TRBJ2-1 and V is TRBV5-4; TRBD1 aligns across 7 bases. The CDR3 contains 14 residues. V trimming: 0 bases; J trimming: 7 bases; junction bases outside the gene matches: 4. Germline lookup yields CDR1 SGHNT and CDR2 YYREEE (reference sequence). In DNA form, the CDR3 reads TGTGCCAGCAGCTTGGGCGACAGGGCGAATGAGCAGTTCTTC. Translated: CASSLGDRANEQFF. Full variable domain (outside the CDR3, taken from reference TRBV5-4 and TRBJ2-1): ETGVTQSPTHLIKTRGQQVTLRCSSQSGHNTVSWYQQALGQGPQFIFQYYREEENGRGNFPPRFSGLQFPNYSSELNVNALELDDSALYLCASSLGDRANEQFFGPGTRLTVL.